The TCR beta chain described here comes from a study of T cells after posttransplantation cyclophosphamide (dated by TCRdb to the mid-2010s). Notes on the research overall: Using TRB sequencing, the study followed how the T cell repertoire reconstituted after myeloablative bone marrow transplantation in which posttransplantation cyclophosphamide served as GVHD prophylaxis. Samples from about 35 PTCy-treated patients, along with samples from roughly 15 of their related bone marrow donors, underwent antigen receptor sequencing. TRB sequencing was performed on blood from all 35 or so PTCy patients with 1-year posttransplant specimens. TRB sequencing was also done on up to roughly 3 additional blood samples from 2 to 5.2 years after transplant in 3 patients, and on pretransplant blood from 4 patients. Because TRA and TRB clonality were tightly correlated in 9 samples, subsequent TCR analyses were focused on TRB only. Public TRB sequences were searched against a database of over 3,000 sequences associated with responses to pathogens, tumor antigens, self-antigens and alloantigens. The investigation overall reported the following: Donor-recipient similarity was low at 1-2 months but rose over the first year, and later blood repertoires were often dominated by donor CD8+ memory clones. The TRB repertoires of T cells infiltrating skin or GI tract showed only limited overlap with the TRB repertoires of T cells in blood. Across 40 to 55 patients, TRB clonality was highly associated with recipient CMV seropositivity and CMV reactivation, and PTCy diversity was similar to diversity in CNI/methotrexate controls.

Related bone marrow donors provided peripheral blood samples on the day of marrow donation. Viable CD3+CD4+ or CD3+CD8+ cells that were CCR7+CD45RA+CD45RO-CD95-CD27+CD28+ were defined as naive T cells. Mononuclear cells from peripheral blood and bone marrow were separated by Ficoll-Hypaque density centrifugation and then cryopreserved. CD4+ and CD8+ T cells, including naive and memory subsets, were sorted by FACS on a FACSAria II. Genomic DNA was used for TRB sequencing, which was performed with the immunoSEQ assay at survey resolution or with the hsTCRB kit. Per the authors' processing: The immunoSEQ software handled the initial read processing, while the LymphoSeq R package was used for the repertoire analyses. For each TRB dataset, clonality was calculated as 1 minus normalized Shannon entropy, and the Gini coefficient was computed as well. To infer phenotypes in unsorted samples, TRB sequences from sorted subsets of the recipient or donor were mapped onto the unsorted samples of the same recipient. This immuneACCESS table, as held by TCRdb, lists in-frame sequences with V and J called but not all clones. Of the missing ones, under half trace to an unresolved V gene in checked studies; the others have no known cause. From that table come the V and J calls and clone size; the DNA was used to work out D and trimming. Within this sample are roughly 20,000 clones, with 95% to 99% of them counted one time only. In total, the top ten clones hold 0.1% to 0.15% of the sample.

Details on this clone: The antigen this receptor binds is unknown. Base qualities were left out, and no much larger clone turns up one base away.

The V end loses 5 bases and the J end loses 1 base, and a stretch of 17 bases separates them. The CDR3 contains 16 residues, cysteine and phenylalanine counted. Only the CDR3 part of the read is kept: 48 bases, read in frame from the first base. From the germline V gene, CDR1 is WSHSY and CDR2 is SAAADI. The receptor's source is a man in his forties or fifties in good health, CMV-negative, and a related stem cell transplant donor. The chain is made from TRBV10-2 and TRBJ1-1; TRBD1 is possibly the D segment (5 matching bases). The material sequenced was naive CD8+ T cells sorted from PBMCs. The CDR3 is CASSPLLTAGNTEAFF. The DNA reads as follows: TGCGCCAGCAGTCCACTATTGACAGCGGGGAACACTGAAGCTTTCTTT.